This paragraph reports one TCR beta chain. Original methodology: It was from reference gene primer amplification that nucleated cell counts were estimated. TCRdb's table, derived via immunoSEQ multiplex PCR, lists solely in-frame clones and lacks some. For V, J and clone size, that table is used; D and trimming come from the DNA. The sample carries approximately 120,000 clones, about 80% recorded once. This sample is part of a study of blood T cell repertoires in COVID-19. About the research overall: Acute-phase and convalescent COVID-19 samples originated in the United States, Italy and Spain. The analysed material was cDNA or gDNA that came from T cells, B-cell-depleted T cells, or PBMCs.

The CDR3 consists of 16 residues. Looked up from germline, CDR1 is MNHEY and CDR2 is SMNVEV (reference sequence). The junction had 15 bases not matched to a gene; V was cut back by 7 bases and J by 6 bases. The receptor comes from a man between 40 and 49 years old with active or convalescent COVID-19. Material: peripheral blood. J is TRBJ2-1 and V is TRBV27; TRBD2 matches at 7 bases. Written as DNA, the CDR3 is TGTGCCAGCATCCCTCTAGGGGCAGGGAGGGCCAATGAGCAGTTCTTC. Its protein product is CASIPLGAGRANEQFF.